The 21 T cell receptor beta chains in this list originate from one sample, sequenced in a study of early T cells in non-severe SARS-CoV-2 infection. TCRdb ran MiXCR on the 5' RACE reads and lists one entry per CDR3 protein. The table includes roughly 40,000 distinct CDR3 sequences, roughly 5% detected once. The material sequenced was whole blood. The source is an adult who was a healthcare worker with PCR-confirmed SARS-CoV-2 infection or an uninfected control (not recorded which).

This clonotype was observed many times. The chain recombines TRBV19 with TRBJ1-5; TRBD1 is a possible D gene (5 bases). Germline assignment: CDR1 LNHDA and CDR2 SQIVND (reference sequence). V lost 1 base to trimming and J lost 4 bases, with 11 bases between them. The CDR3 loop spans 15 amino acids. The CDR3 region is CASSIVGGENQPQHF. CDR3 nucleotides: TGTGCCAGTAGTATAGTCGGAGGGGAAAATCAGCCCCAGCATTTT.

This clonotype was counted only a few times. The chain carries TRBV6-2 or TRBV6-3 and TRBJ1-5; tentatively, D is TRBD1 (5 bases). This CDR3 is built from 18 residues. The V end lost 2 bases, the J end lost 0 bases, and 17 bases lay between the germline ends. Germline V gene data show CDR1 as MNHEY and CDR2 as SVGEGT. CDR3 nucleotide sequence: TGTGCCAGCAGTTACCTCCCTCGACAGCCGATTAGCAATCAGCCCCAGCATTTT. This encodes CASSYLPRQPISNQPQHF.

The chain couples TRBV9 to TRBJ2-3; possible D gene TRBD2, 5 bases. Germline assignment: CDR1 SGDLS and CDR2 YYNGEE. Between the trimmed V and J ends, which lost 1 base and 0 bases, there was a span of 12 bases. The CDR3 is 16 residues long. DNA for the CDR3: TGTGCCAGCAGCGTAACGGGCCGGGGAAGCACAGATACGCAGTATTTT. Protein: CASSVTGRGSTDTQYF.

Many counts were recorded for this clonotype. V usage is TRBV12-3 or TRBV12-4 and J usage is TRBJ2-5; D unclear. The CDR3 contains 11 residues. V lost 8 bases and J 0 bases, leaving 4 bases between the germline ends. CDR3 sequence: CASGDQETQYF. The CDR3 DNA reads as TGTGCCAGCGGGGACCAAGAGACCCAGTACTTC.

This clonotype was detected many times. The chain uses TRBV20-1 and TRBJ2-3; tentatively, D is TRBD2 (6 bases). V was trimmed by 4 bases and J by 0 bases, leaving 17 bases between them. The CDR3 consists of 16 residues. Germline CDR1 and CDR2: DFQATT and SNEGSKA (reference sequence). CDR3 residues: CSAMARGGTSTDTQYF. In nucleotides, the CDR3 is TGCAGTGCTATGGCCCGGGGCGGGACTAGCACAGATACGCAGTATTTT.

This clonotype was observed a few times. The chain couples TRBV27 to TRBJ1-2; weak D call: TRBD1 (6 bases). The CDR3 has 15 residues. V was pared by 6 bases and J by 0 bases, with 14 bases between. Germline CDR1 MNHEY, CDR2 SMNVEV (reference sequence). Written as DNA, the CDR3 is TGTGCCAGCAGCCCACAGGGAAAGCCTAACTATGGCTACACCTTC. Its protein product is CASSPQGKPNYGYTF.

The rearrangement links TRBV5-1 to TRBJ2-2; the match to TRBD1 covers 10 bases. With V trimmed by 4 bases and J by 5 bases, 11 bases remained unmatched. Germline V gene lookup returns CDR1 SGHRS and CDR2 YFSETQ. The CDR3 length is 17 residues. As DNA, the CDR3 is TGCGCCAGCAGCCTCCTACCGGGACAGGGGTCTACCGGGGAGCTGTTTTTT. Amino acid sequence: CASSLLPGQGSTGELFF.

The table lists this clonotype with many counts. The chain links TRBV11-2 to TRBJ2-5; 7 bases are shared with TRBD2. Germline V lookup: CDR1 SGHAT, CDR2 FQNNGV. The CDR3 is 15 amino acids. J gave up 5 bases and V 5 bases, and 11 bases lay outside the gene matches. The CDR3 region has the DNA TGTGCCAGCAGCCACTTCCAGACTAGCATGGAGACCCAGTACTTC. This codes for CASSHFQTSMETQYF.

This clonotype has ten or more counts. The V call is TRBV4-3, the J call TRBJ1-1, with D possibly being TRBD1 (5 bases). V lost 4 bases, J lost 1 base, and 10 bases lay in between. Germline loops: CDR1 LGHNA, CDR2 YSLEER. This CDR3 has 14 residues. CDR3 sequence: CASSLQGPNTEAFF. DNA of the CDR3: TGCGCCAGCAGCCTTCAGGGACCGAACACTGAAGCTTTCTTT.

This clonotype appeared many times. The CDR3 sequence: CASSFLAGDGYEQFF. CDR3 DNA sequence: TGTGCCAGCAGCTTCCTAGCGGGAGACGGCTATGAGCAGTTCTTC. V gene TRBV7-8 combines with J gene TRBJ2-1; 10 bases are shared with TRBD2. V was clipped by 3 bases and J by 8 bases; unmatched bases: 7. Germline loops: CDR1 SGHVS, CDR2 FQNEAQ. This CDR3 region has 15 residues.

There are many counts of this clonotype. This chain links TRBV28 with TRBJ2-2; TRBD1 or TRBD2 may be the D gene (6 bases each). The CDR3 has 17 residues. Trimming removed 5 bases at V and 6 bases at J, with 22 bases between. CDR1 MDHEN and CDR2 SYDVKM come from the germline V gene. The CDR3 DNA reads as TGTGCCAGCAGTCCCTCCTCAGGGGACTTCGGGGCCGGGGAGCTGTTTTTT. The encoded protein is CASSPSSGDFGAGELFF.

This clonotype turned up a few times. The rearrangement joins TRBV6-2 or TRBV6-3 to TRBJ2-5; D remains ambiguous. CDR3 size: 11 residues. The ends were cut back, 8 bases at V and 5 bases at J, with 9 bases in the middle. Looked up from germline, CDR1 is MNHEY and CDR2 is SVGEGT. This chain's CDR3 is CASSGRETQYF. DNA for the CDR3: TGTGCCAGCTCGGGCAGGGAGACCCAGTACTTC.

This clonotype appeared a few times. V usage is TRBV28 and J usage is TRBJ2-7, with a tentative D call TRBD1 (5 bases). CDR3 size: 13 residues. Germline V gives CDR1 MDHEN, CDR2 SYDVKM. Trimming took 4 bases from V and 2 from J, leaving 9 bases between them. CDR3 nucleotides: TGTGCCAGCAGTTCAGACAGCGCCTACGAGCAGTACTTC. Its protein is CASSSDSAYEQYF. The whole variable domain, remainder taken from reference TRBV28 and TRBJ2-7, is DVKVTQSSRYLVKRTGEKVFLECVQDMDHENMFWYRQDPGLGLRLIYFSYDVKMKEKGDIPEGYSVSREKKERFSLILESASTNQTSMYLCASSSDSAYEQYFGPGTRLTVT.

This clonotype was detected once. This may arise from a read error, as a much more abundant clone is one base away. The gene calls are TRBV4-1 and TRBJ2-2; perhaps TRBD2 as D (5 bases). Germline CDR1 is MGHRA and CDR2 is YSYEKL. CDR3 length: 17 residues. Deletions cut 1 base from V and 9 bases from J, with 21 bases between. CDR3 nucleotide sequence: TGCGCCAGCAGCCAAGTAGGAGACGGGATCGATTCCAGGGAGCTGTTTTTT. Protein: CASSQVGDGIDSRELFF.

Many counts were recorded for this clonotype. V is TRBV3-1 and J is TRBJ2-1; TRBD1 is a possible D gene (5 bases). Trimming took off 2 bases at V and 9 bases at J, with 14 bases between the two ends. The CDR3 totals 14 residues. The germline V gene has CDR1 LGHDT and CDR2 YNNKEL (reference sequence). The DNA for the CDR3 is TGTGCCAGCAGCCAAAGATCCCAGCAGGGTGAGCAGTTCTTC. It translates to CASSQRSQQGEQFF.

The J gene is TRBJ2-1, the V gene TRBV20-1; 8 bases align to TRBD2. The CDR3 is 14 amino acids. V trimming: 6 bases; J trimming: 6 bases; junction bases outside the gene matches: 10. CDR1 is DFQATT, CDR2 SNEGSKA, per germline (reference sequence). Written as DNA, the CDR3 is TGCAGTGCACCCGGGGGGGCCCTAGGCAATGAGCAGTTCTTC. This gives the protein CSAPGGALGNEQFF.

V gene TRBV2 combines with J gene TRBJ1-6; no definite D call. In germline, CDR1 is SNHLY, CDR2 FYNNEI. The CDR3 contains 12 residues. V lost 8 bases and J lost 8, with 10 bases in between. The CDR3 coding sequence is TGTGCCAGCCGAGACTTAGATTCACCCCTCCACTTT. Encoded protein: CASRDLDSPLHF.

This clonotype has just a few counts. The gene calls are TRBV5-1 and TRBJ2-1; 10 bases line up with TRBD1. Germline values: CDR1 SGHRS, CDR2 YFSETQ. The CDR3 length is 13 residues. J lost 8 bases, V lost 6 bases, and 5 bases had no gene match. The CDR3 region is CASKPGQGHEQFF. CDR3 in DNA: TGCGCCAGCAAACCGGGACAGGGGCATGAGCAGTTCTTC. The variable domain in full, completed from reference TRBV5-1 and TRBJ2-1, reads KAGVTQTPRYLIKTRGQQVTLSCSPISGHRSVSWYQQTPGQGLQFLFEYFSETQRNKGNFPGRFSGRQFSNSRSEMNVSTLELGDSALYLCASKPGQGHEQFFGPGTRLTVL.

This clonotype came up a few times. The CDR3 region is CASNSNSPLHF. CDR3 sequence (DNA): TGTGCCAGCAACAGTAATTCACCCCTCCACTTT. The chain joins TRBV6-1 to TRBJ1-6; D remains unclear. The V end was cut by 7 bases, the J end by 6 bases, with 4 bases between. There are 11 residues in the CDR3. Germline CDR1 reads MNHNS; CDR2 reads SASEGT.

J is TRBJ2-7 and V is TRBV12-3 or TRBV12-4, with 8 nucleotides matching TRBD1. The V and J ends lost 5 bases and 0 bases, in that order; junction bases with no gene match: 3. The CDR3 runs 14 residues. The CDR3 DNA is TGTGCCAGCAGTCGTGGACAGGGCTCCTACGAGCAGTACTTC. It specifies CASSRGQGSYEQYF.

This clonotype was picked up a small number of times. The chain employs TRBV4-3 and TRBJ2-7; D unclear. Looked up from germline, CDR1 is LGHNA and CDR2 is YSLEER. The germline V and J ends were trimmed by 4 bases and 4 bases, with 14 bases remaining between them. This CDR3 is built from 14 residues. The CDR3 protein is CASSPDPVRYEQYF. Here the CDR3 DNA reads TGCGCCAGCAGCCCAGACCCGGTACGTTACGAGCAGTACTTC.